The 29 T cell receptor beta chains presented below share a single source sample, sequenced in a study of Tregs in tolerant kidney transplant recipients. The data were produced by immunoSEQ multiplex PCR, yet TCRdb's version contains in-frame clones alone and is incomplete. This sample's table has more than 45,000 clones. The sequences come from CD4+ T cells from blood, collected before the transplant. Receptors were obtained from a human donor who received a combined kidney and bone marrow transplant.

Concerning this clone: The read ends 3 residues before the CDR3 terminus; that terminus is restored from the germline J gene. V usage is TRBV11-2 and J usage is TRBJ2-5, with TRBD2 identical over 12 bases. This CDR3 region has 15 residues. Germline trimming cut 3 bases from V and 7 bases from J; bases unmatched to any gene: 6. The germline V gene has CDR1 SGHAT and CDR2 FQNNGV. CDR3 sequence reads: CASSFLAGGRATQYF. Incomplete CDR3 DNA: TGTGCCAGCAGCTTTCTAGCGGGAGGGCGGGCGACC.

With regard to this clone: Read sequence stops 3 residues before the CDR3 end, and the germline J gene provides the missing end. The rearrangement links TRBV20-1 to TRBJ2-1; TRBD2 matches at 15 bases. V shed 5 bases, J shed 8 bases, and the junction held 7 bases outside the gene matches. Germline lookup yields CDR1 DFQATT and CDR2 SNEGSKA (reference sequence). The CDR3 runs to 15 residues. CDR3 protein: CSADRTSGRGDEQFF. The part of the CDR3 DNA that was read is TGCAGTGCTGACCGGACTAGCGGGAGGGGGGATGAG.

Regarding this clone: The read ends 3 residues early relative to the CDR3; the germline J gene fills the gap. V and J are TRBV19 and TRBJ2-1; a possible D gene is TRBD2 (6 bases). With 7 bases removed from V and 0 bases from J, the gap between germline ends came to 13 bases. CDR3 size: 15 residues. Per the germline V gene, CDR1 is LNHDA and CDR2 is SQIVND (reference sequence). The sequenced part of the CDR3 DNA is TGTGCCAGTATGAGGGACTTCAGCTCCTACAATGAG. It encodes CASMRDFSSYNE. The full CDR3 is CASMRDFSSYNEQFF.

About this clone itself: The read terminates 3 residues ahead of where the CDR3 ends, so the germline J gene completes it. The chain is built from TRBV30 and TRBJ2-2; the D is unclear. This CDR3 is 11 amino acids long. The V end was cut by 7 bases, the J end by 9 bases, with 12 bases between. Germline CDR1 GTSNPN, CDR2 SVGIG (reference sequence). The DNA read from the CDR3 is TGTGCCTTAGCTCTGACCCGGGAG. This encodes CALALTRE. In full, the CDR3 reads CALALTRELFF.

CDR3 residues: CSARGWDRDRGVEKLFF. Partial CDR3 DNA: TGCAGTGCTAGAGGCTGGGACCGGGACAGGGGGGTAGAAAAA. The chain combines TRBV20-1 with TRBJ1-4; TRBD1 matches at 11 bases. Read coverage stops 3 residues before the CDR3 terminus; the germline J gene supplies the remainder. Germline V gives CDR1 DFQATT, CDR2 SNEGSKA (reference sequence). V gave up 1 base and J gave up 8 bases; unmatched junction bases: 12. CDR3 length equals 17 residues.

CDR3 amino acids: CASSPPGLVPDTQYF. The CDR3 DNA, read in part, is TGTGCCAGCTCACCCCCGGGACTAGTCCCAGATACG. This chain uses TRBV18 with TRBJ2-3; TRBD2 matches 8 bases. The read is 3 residues too short to cover the CDR3 end, so that end is filled in from the germline J gene. Germline-derived CDR1 and CDR2 are KGHSH and LQKENI. J was trimmed by 4 bases and V by 3 bases; bases with no gene match: 6. This CDR3 contains 15 residues.

Concerning this clone itself: Sequencing ends 3 residues short of the CDR3 end; the germline J gene provides the rest. This chain links TRBV11-3 with TRBJ1-1, with D unresolved. The CDR3 has 12 residues. V lost 0 bases, J lost 7 bases, and 6 bases lay in between. From germline, CDR1 is SGHNT and CDR2 YENEEA. Incomplete CDR3 DNA: TGTGCCAGCAGCTTAGACACAAATGAA. It encodes CASSLDTNE. The entire CDR3 sequence reads CASSLDTNEAFF. The full variable domain, its missing parts supplied by reference TRBV11-3 and TRBJ1-1, is EAGVVQSPRYKIIEKKQPVAFWCNPISGHNTLYWYLQNLGQGPELLIRYENEEAVDDSQLPKDRFSAERLKGVDSTLKIQPAELGDSAVYLCASSLDTNEAFFGQGTRLTVV.

As to this clone: The read stops 3 residues short of the end of the CDR3; the missing end is completed from the germline J gene. J is TRBJ1-1 and V is TRBV29-1, with 8 positions matching TRBD1. With V trimmed by 6 bases and J by 2 bases, 5 bases remained unmatched. This CDR3 has 13 residues. From germline, CDR1 is SQVTM and CDR2 ANQGSEA. The CDR3 sequence is CSVRQGQNTEAFF. Incomplete CDR3 DNA: TGCAGCGTCCGACAGGGGCAAAACACTGAA.

A word on this clone: The missing CDR3 end, 3 residues past where the read stops, is filled in from the germline J gene. The rearrangement joins TRBV9 to TRBJ2-3, with D uncertain. Germline CDR1 SGDLS, CDR2 YYNGEE. The CDR3 contains 15 residues. V was shortened by 0 bases and J by 6 bases, with 14 bases between the two germline ends. The CDR3 sequence: CASSVGLGNYDTQYF. The sequenced part of the CDR3 DNA is TGTGCCAGCAGCGTAGGGCTGGGCAATTATGATACG.

CDR3: CASSLGQIGTDTQYF. CDR3 DNA, as far as it was read: TGTGCCAGCTCACTAGGACAGATAGGCACAGATACG. The chain links TRBV18 to TRBJ2-3; tentatively, D is TRBD1 (6 bases). The read terminates 3 residues before the CDR3 end, so the remaining end is supplied by the germline J gene. Germline values: CDR1 KGHSH, CDR2 LQKENI. V was shortened by 4 bases and J by 1 base, with 12 bases between the two germline ends. This CDR3 has 15 residues.

Regarding this clone: The read gets to within 3 residues of the CDR3 end, and the germline J gene fills in the rest. The chain carries TRBV30 and TRBJ2-7, with 8 bases identical to TRBD1. The germline V gene has CDR1 GTSNPN and CDR2 SVGIG (reference sequence). J gave up 5 bases and V 3 bases, and 12 bases lay outside the gene matches. The CDR3 covers 15 residues. The CDR3 sequence: CAWRGPGQAGNEQYF. The sequenced CDR3 bases are TGTGCCTGGAGGGGACCGGGACAGGCGGGCAACGAG.

In the case of this clone: The read ends 3 residues shy of where the CDR3 ends; the end is completed using the germline J gene. This chain joins TRBV30 and TRBJ1-2; TRBD1 matches 10 bases. CDR3 length: 15 amino acids. CDR1 is GTSNPN, CDR2 SVGIG, per germline (reference sequence). CDR3: CAWSAMTGGSGGYTF. CDR3 bases read: TGTGCCTGGAGTGCCATGACAGGGGGCTCGGGGGGC.

Turning to this clone: The read halts 3 residues ahead of the CDR3 end, with the missing end drawn from the germline J gene. The rearrangement links TRBV6-1 to TRBJ1-6, with D tentatively TRBD1 (6 bases). V was pared by 4 bases and J by 8 bases, with 9 bases between. The germline CDR1 and CDR2 sequences are MNHNS and SASEGT. This CDR3 has 13 amino acids. The CDR3 here is CASSGTEYSPLHF. The covered CDR3 bases are TGTGCCAGCAGTGGGACAGAGTATTCACCC.

The CDR3 sequence is CSVGAAGADTQYF. The CDR3 bases that were read are TGCAGCGTTGGAGCGGCGGGGGCAGATACG. The rearrangement uses TRBV29-1 and TRBJ2-3, with 7 nucleotides matching TRBD2. The read ends 3 residues early relative to the CDR3; the germline J gene fills the gap. This CDR3 has 13 amino acids. The germline CDR1 and CDR2 sequences are SQVTM and ANQGSEA. The J segment lost 4 bases and the V segment lost 4 bases, leaving 5 bases of the junction unmatched.

As regards this clone: The read terminates 3 residues ahead of where the CDR3 ends, so the germline J gene completes it. The chain has TRBV30 and TRBJ1-1, with 9 bases identical to TRBD1. V lost 5 bases and J lost 3; bases outside the gene matches: 4. CDR3 length equals 13 residues. Germline V gives CDR1 GTSNPN, CDR2 SVGIG (reference sequence). The DNA read from the CDR3 is TGTGCCTGGTCGGGACAGGGTGACACTGAA. It specifies CAWSGQGDTE. Given in full, the CDR3 is CAWSGQGDTEAFF.

The part of the CDR3 DNA that was read is TGTGCCAGCAGCTTGTTGGGACAGGGGGCCTACGAG. Its translation is CASSLLGQGAYE. The whole CDR3 reads CASSLLGQGAYEQYF. The V call is TRBV5-6, the J call TRBJ2-7, with 11 bases aligning to TRBD1. The sequenced fragment ends 3 residues before the CDR3 boundary, so the rest is inferred from the germline J gene. The J segment lost 2 bases and the V segment lost 1 base, leaving 2 bases of the junction unmatched. CDR1 and CDR2 from the germline V gene are SGHDT and YYEEEE. This CDR3 comprises 15 residues. The full variable domain, in which reference TRBV5-6 and TRBJ2-7 provide the parts outside the CDR3, is DAGVTQSPTHLIKTRGQQVTLRCSPKSGHDTVSWYQQALGQGPQFIFQYYEEEERQRGNFPDRFSGHQFPNYSSELNVNALLLGDSALYLCASSLLGQGAYEQYFGPGTRLTVT.

A note on this clone: The DNA ends 3 residues before the CDR3 does, and the rest of the CDR3 is filled in from the germline J gene. The rearrangement joins TRBV7-2 to TRBJ1-5, with D hard to call. The CDR3 runs 13 residues. The V gene lost 0 bases and the J gene lost 4 bases, with 4 bases spanning the gap. The germline gives CDR1 SGHTA, CDR2 FQGNSA. The part of the CDR3 DNA that was read is TGTGCCAGCAGCTTAGCCGTAAATCAGCCC. This translates into CASSLAVNQP. The full CDR3 protein is CASSLAVNQPQHF.

Points on this clone: Read coverage stops 3 residues before the CDR3 terminus; the germline J gene supplies the remainder. This chain uses TRBV7-9 with TRBJ2-3; D remains unclear. CDR3 length equals 15 residues. V was clipped by 4 bases and J by 0 bases, with 11 bases between them. Germline V lookup: CDR1 SEHNR, CDR2 FQNEAQ (reference sequence). This CDR3 reads CASSSPRLSTDTQYF. CDR3 bases read: TGTGCCAGCAGCTCCCCGCGGCTGAGCACAGATACG.

As regards this clone: The DNA ends 3 residues before the CDR3 does, and the rest of the CDR3 is filled in from the germline J gene. J is TRBJ2-7 and V is TRBV15, with 11 bases aligning to TRBD2. V gave up 2 bases and J gave up 5 bases; unmatched junction bases: 5. The CDR3 covers 15 residues. Germline lookup yields CDR1 LNHNV and CDR2 YYDKDF (reference sequence). Partial CDR3 DNA: TGTGCCACCAGCAGACTAGCGGGAGGAAATAACGAG. It translates to CATSRLAGGNNE. The whole CDR3 protein reads CATSRLAGGNNEQYF.

Of note for this clone: The read finishes 3 residues shy of the CDR3 end, and the germline J gene is used to complete it. This chain links TRBV7-7 with TRBJ2-2; the D is unclear. CDR3 length equals 12 residues. From germline, CDR1 is SSHAT and CDR2 FNYEAQ (reference sequence). The V end was cut by 3 bases, the J end by 6 bases, with 5 bases between. CDR3 in amino acids: CASSFPAGELFF. CDR3 DNA (partial): TGTGCCAGCAGCTTTCCAGCCGGGGAG.

A word on this clone: From the germline J gene comes the end of the CDR3, since the read stops 3 residues before it. This rearrangement joins TRBV6-1 to TRBJ1-5; D unclear. This CDR3 is 16 amino acids long. Germline CDR1 and CDR2: MNHNS and SASEGT. Deletions cut 4 bases from V and 2 bases from J, with 15 bases between. Incomplete CDR3 DNA: TGTGCCAGCAGTGTCATGCACACCGCGGGCAATCAGCCC. It is translated as CASSVMHTAGNQP. The complete CDR3 protein is CASSVMHTAGNQPQHF.

The part of the CDR3 DNA that was read is TGTGCCAGTAGTAACACACGATTCTATGGC. As protein: CASSNTRFYG. The CDR3 reads in full as CASSNTRFYGYTF. The chain employs TRBV19 and TRBJ1-2; no reliable D call. The CDR3 goes on 3 residues after the read ends, and that part is filled in from the germline J gene. The ends were cut back, 4 bases at V and 4 bases at J, with 10 bases in the middle. The CDR3 spans 13 residues. CDR1 LNHDA and CDR2 SQIVND come from the germline V gene (reference sequence). The full variable domain, rest sourced from reference TRBV19 and TRBJ1-2, is DGGITQSPKYLFRKEGQNVTLSCEQNLNHDAMYWYRQDPGQGLRLIYYSQIVNDFQKGDIAEGYSVSREKKESFPLTVTSAQKNPTAFYLCASSNTRFYGYTFGSGTRLTVV.

With respect to this clone: The read halts 3 residues ahead of the CDR3 end, with the missing end drawn from the germline J gene. This chain uses TRBV7-2 with TRBJ2-2; 7 positions match TRBD2. V lost 0 bases to trimming and J lost 1 base; unmatched junction nucleotides: 2. There are 16 residues in the CDR3. The germline gives CDR1 SGHTA, CDR2 FQGNSA. This CDR3 reads CASSLAPSGNTGELFF. Incomplete CDR3 DNA: TGTGCCAGCAGCTTAGCACCTAGCGGGAACACCGGGGAG.

With respect to this clone: The CDR3 end falls 3 residues outside the read, so it is completed with the germline J gene. The V gene is TRBV19, the J gene TRBJ2-2, with TRBD2 identical over 10 bases. The J segment lost 5 bases and the V segment lost 3 bases, leaving 12 bases of the junction unmatched. Germline loops: CDR1 LNHDA, CDR2 SQIVND (reference sequence). CDR3 length: 18 residues. CDR3 sequence reads: CASSIGSSGSDGTGELFF. The covered CDR3 bases are TGTGCCAGTAGTATCGGGTCTAGCGGGAGCGACGGTACCGGGGAG.

Turning to this clone: The CDR3 is cut off 3 residues early in the read; its end comes from the germline J gene. The V and J genes are TRBV18 and TRBJ2-7; 9 bases map to TRBD1. The ends lost 2 bases at V and 6 bases at J; junction bases unmatched: 11. CDR3 length: 16 amino acids. Germline V gene data show CDR1 as KGHSH and CDR2 as LQKENI. CDR3 sequence reads: CASSPVIVTGGAEQYF. The part of the CDR3 DNA that was read is TGTGCCAGCTCACCAGTGATTGTGACAGGGGGTGCCGAG.

Comment on this clone: The read ends 3 residues shy of where the CDR3 ends; the end is completed using the germline J gene. J is TRBJ1-1 and V is TRBV18, with D tentatively TRBD1 (5 bases). Germline CDR1 and CDR2: KGHSH and LQKENI. Trimming pared 5 bases from V and 2 bases from J, leaving 18 bases between. The CDR3 spans 16 residues. The sequenced part of the CDR3 DNA is TGTGCCAGCTCATATGGAAGGGGAGTAAGTAACACTGAA. This codes for CASSYGRGVSNTE. The CDR3 as a whole reads CASSYGRGVSNTEAFF.

With respect to this clone: With the read ending 3 residues before the CDR3 end, the germline J gene is used to fill in that end. The gene calls are TRBV10-2 and TRBJ2-5; D not resolved. The germline V gene encodes CDR1 WSHSY and CDR2 SAAADI. This CDR3 is 12 amino acids long. V lost 4 bases to trimming and J lost 7 bases, with 10 bases between them. The covered CDR3 bases are TGCGCCAGCAGTGGCCCGACGGGGACC. Translating gives CASSGPTGT. The entire CDR3 sequence reads CASSGPTGTQYF.

A note on this clone: The read terminates 3 residues before the CDR3 end, so the remaining end is supplied by the germline J gene. The chain has TRBV11-3 and TRBJ1-1, with TRBD1 matching 8 bases. This CDR3 comprises 13 residues. Germline values: CDR1 SGHNT, CDR2 YENEEA. The CDR3 loop reads CASSLGQGYQAFF. The covered CDR3 bases are TGTGCCAGCAGCTTAGGACAGGGGTACCAA.

Concerning this clone itself: The read terminates 3 residues ahead of where the CDR3 ends, so the germline J gene completes it. This chain links TRBV5-1 with TRBJ1-1; 10 nucleotides agree with TRBD1. The CDR3 length is 17 residues. Germline-derived CDR1 and CDR2 are SGHRS and YFSETQ. Trimming removed 2 bases from V and 0 bases from J; junction bases left unmatched: 7. CDR3 loop: CASSFRTGGTVNTEAFF. The DNA read from the CDR3 is TGCGCCAGCAGCTTCCGGACAGGGGGGACGGTGAACACTGAA.